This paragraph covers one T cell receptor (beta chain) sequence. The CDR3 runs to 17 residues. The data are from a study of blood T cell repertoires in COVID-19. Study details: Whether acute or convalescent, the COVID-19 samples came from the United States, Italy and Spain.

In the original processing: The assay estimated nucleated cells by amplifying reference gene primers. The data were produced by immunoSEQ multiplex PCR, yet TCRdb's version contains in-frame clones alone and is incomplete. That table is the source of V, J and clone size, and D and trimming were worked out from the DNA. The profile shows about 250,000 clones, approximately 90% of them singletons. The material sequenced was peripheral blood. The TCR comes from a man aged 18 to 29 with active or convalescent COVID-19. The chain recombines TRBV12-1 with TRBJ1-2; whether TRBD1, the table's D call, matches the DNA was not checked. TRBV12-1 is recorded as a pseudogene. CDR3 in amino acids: CASSADRWDRINYGYTF. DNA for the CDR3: TGTGCCAGCAGCGCGGACAGGTGGGATCGGATAAACTATGGCTACACCTTC.